The 32 T cell receptor beta chains below come from one sample, sequenced in a study of control samples from healthy donors and cancer patients. Sequencing used immunoSEQ multiplex PCR; TCRdb keeps in-frame clones, though not all of them. The table has 130,000 to 150,000 clones, roughly nine tenths seen once. Sequenced sample: blood. The receptors stem from a man aged 25 to 40 in good health.

The J gene is TRBJ2-1, the V gene TRBV30; the D gene is possibly TRBD1 (5 bases). Trimming took off 7 bases at V and 0 bases at J, with 16 bases between the two ends. The germline V gene encodes CDR1 GTSNPN and CDR2 SVGIG (reference sequence). The CDR3 is 15 residues long. CDR3 nucleotides: TGTGCCTCCATACCCAGGGCCAGCTCCTACAATGAGCAGTTCTTC. It is translated as CASIPRASSYNEQFF.

J is TRBJ2-7 and V is TRBV6-2 or TRBV6-3, with 8 bases aligning to TRBD1. Germline V gene sequence: CDR1 MNHEY, CDR2 SVGEGT. The CDR3 extends over 16 amino acids. The V gene end was trimmed by 4 bases and the J gene end by 0 bases; junction bases not matched to a gene: 8. Written as DNA, the CDR3 is TGTGCCAGCAGTTTACTCCCGGGACAGGCCTCCTACGAGCAGTACTTC. This gives the protein CASSLLPGQASYEQYF.

The V and J genes are TRBV15 and TRBJ2-3; TRBD2 is a possible D gene (5 bases). Germline CDR1 is LNHNV and CDR2 is YYDKDF (reference sequence). The CDR3 is 16 residues long. Trimming took 0 bases from V and 0 from J, leaving 10 bases between them. The CDR3 coding sequence is TGTGCCACCAGCAGAGATCGAACGGGGAGCACAGATACGCAGTATTTT. Amino acid sequence: CATSRDRTGSTDTQYF.

The table lists this clone with a few counts. This chain uses TRBV20-1 with TRBJ2-1; 11 nucleotides agree with TRBD2. Germline V gene data show CDR1 as DFQATT and CDR2 as SNEGSKA (reference sequence). V trimming: 3 bases; J trimming: 5 bases; junction bases outside the gene matches: 6. CDR3 length equals 15 residues. CDR3 sequence: CSASDETSGNNEQFF. Here the CDR3 DNA reads TGCAGTGCTAGTGACGAGACTAGCGGGAACAATGAGCAGTTCTTC.

The V call is TRBV9, the J call TRBJ1-3; D unclear. This CDR3 region has 12 residues. Germline V lookup: CDR1 SGDLS, CDR2 YYNGEE. V lost 4 bases and J lost 5, with 7 bases in between. As DNA, the CDR3 is TGTGCCAGCAGCTCCGGACGAAACACCATATATTTT. It specifies CASSSGRNTIYF.

CDR3 bases: TGTGCCAGTACTGACAGGGGAATTAATGAAAAACTGTTTTTT. Protein sequence: CASTDRGINEKLFF. The rearrangement joins TRBV19 to TRBJ1-4, with 8 positions matching TRBD1. J gave up 4 bases and V 7 bases, and 5 bases lay outside the gene matches. The CDR3 spans 14 residues. Germline values: CDR1 LNHDA, CDR2 SQIVND (reference sequence).

The J gene is TRBJ2-1, the V gene TRBV6-5, with 13 positions matching TRBD2. This CDR3 is built from 15 residues. V lost 6 bases to trimming and J lost 5 bases; unmatched junction nucleotides: 4. Germline CDR1 is MNHEY and CDR2 is SVGAGI. This chain's CDR3 is CASRPTSGGHNEQFF. In DNA, the CDR3 is TGTGCCAGCAGGCCGACTAGCGGGGGGCACAATGAGCAGTTCTTC.

V and J are TRBV5-4 and TRBJ2-2; D ambiguous. This CDR3 region has 15 residues. Germline V lookup: CDR1 SGHNT, CDR2 YYREEE (reference sequence). V shed 2 bases and J shed 0 bases, with 8 bases lying between them. The CDR3 DNA reads as TGTGCCAGCAGCTTCGAGCGACCGAACACCGGGGAGCTGTTTTTT. Translated, it gives CASSFERPNTGELFF.

The chain employs TRBV24-1 and TRBJ2-5; 8 nucleotides line up with TRBD2. Looked up from germline, CDR1 is KGHDR and CDR2 is SFDVKD. This CDR3 comprises 17 residues. V dropped 4 bases and J dropped 3; count of bases not matched to a gene: 12. The CDR3 bases are TGTGCCACCAGTGACGCCGGGACTAGTGGGAAGAAAGAGACCCAGTACTTC. It encodes CATSDAGTSGKKETQYF.

This clone was observed once. V is TRBV6-6 and J is TRBJ1-4; TRBD1 matches at 7 bases. Germline CDR1 MNHNY, CDR2 SVGAGI (reference sequence). V shed 7 bases, J shed 0 bases, and the junction held 5 bases outside the gene matches. CDR3 length: 15 residues. This chain's CDR3 is CASTGTAATNEKLFF. The CDR3, as DNA: TGTGCCAGCACCGGGACAGCCGCAACTAATGAAAAACTGTTTTTT.

The chain employs TRBV18 and TRBJ2-1; 14 nucleotides agree with TRBD2. The CDR3 runs 16 residues. CDR1 and CDR2 from the germline V gene are KGHSH and LQKENI. Trimming at V came to 3 bases and at J to 4 bases, leaving 2 bases not matched to a gene. The CDR3 nucleotides read TGTGCCAGCTCACCTAGACTAGCGGGAGGGTACAATGAGCAGTTCTTC. Translated: CASSPRLAGGYNEQFF.

With regard to this clone: The sample has other DNA sequences that encode this CDR3 too. The gene calls are TRBV6-5 and TRBJ1-1; no clear D gene. Trimming took off 3 bases at V and 1 base at J, with 3 bases between the two ends. Germline CDR1 is MNHEY and CDR2 is SVGAGI. The CDR3 sequence is 12 residues long. The CDR3 DNA reads as TGTGCCAGCAGTTATCGGAACACTGAAGCTTTCTTT. Its protein product is CASSYRNTEAFF.

This chain links TRBV6-2 or TRBV6-3 with TRBJ2-7; 9 bases are shared with TRBD2. Germline V gives CDR1 MNHEY, CDR2 SVGEGT. V gave up 0 bases and J gave up 3 bases; unmatched junction bases: 6. The length of the CDR3 is 16 residues. CDR3 loop: CASSYSRIAGDYEQYF. CDR3 nucleotides: TGTGCCAGCAGTTACTCGCGAATAGCGGGGGACTACGAGCAGTACTTC.

This sequence joins TRBV7-9 and TRBJ2-1; D is unclear. V was trimmed by 5 bases and J by 2 bases, leaving 4 bases between them. Germline V lookup: CDR1 SEHNR, CDR2 FQNEAQ (reference sequence). This CDR3 has 12 residues. CDR3 in DNA: TGTGCCAGCAGCCCCGCCTACAATGAGCAGTTCTTC. Residues: CASSPAYNEQFF.

The chain recombines TRBV6-2 or TRBV6-3 with TRBJ2-1; TRBD2 matches 9 bases. Per germline, CDR1 MNHEY and CDR2 SVGEGT. With V trimmed by 4 bases and J by 8 bases, 9 bases remained unmatched. CDR3 length equals 15 residues. This CDR3 reads CASSSISGSDDEQFF. CDR3 nucleotides: TGTGCCAGCAGTTCCATTAGCGGGAGCGATGATGAGCAGTTCTTC.

V is TRBV14 and J is TRBJ2-5, with D possibly being TRBD1 or TRBD2 (6 bases each). V lost 5 bases, J lost 4 bases, and 14 bases lay in between. Germline V gives CDR1 SGHDN, CDR2 FVKESK. The CDR3 sequence is 14 residues long. The chain's CDR3 is CASSSRGQIETQYF. The CDR3 coding sequence is TGTGCCAGCAGCTCTCGGGGGCAGATAGAGACCCAGTACTTC.

This chain uses TRBV4-3 with TRBJ1-3, with unresolved D. V was clipped by 0 bases and J by 7 bases, with 22 bases between them. CDR1 is LGHNA and CDR2 is YSLEER in the germline V gene. The CDR3 covers 18 residues. The CDR3: CASSQDPIGRSRGNTIYF. The CDR3 nucleotides read TGCGCCAGCAGCCAAGATCCGATCGGCCGCTCTCGTGGTAACACCATATATTTT.

The genes are TRBV5-4 and TRBJ1-1; 9 nucleotides match TRBD1. J was trimmed by 7 bases and V by 3 bases; bases with no gene match: 7. This CDR3 region has 14 residues. Germline values: CDR1 SGHNT, CDR2 YYREEE (reference sequence). The CDR3 coding sequence is TGTGCCAGCAGCTCCCAAACAGGGGGCGGTGAAGCTTTCTTT. Translating it yields CASSSQTGGGEAFF.

The chain uses TRBV12-3 or TRBV12-4 and TRBJ2-2, with no clear D. The CDR3 contains 13 residues. V gave up 3 bases and J gave up 7 bases, with 9 bases separating them. The CDR3 coding sequence is TGTGCCAGCAGTTTCCTCGGCGACGGGGAGCTGTTTTTT. Encoded protein: CASSFLGDGELFF.

The V and J genes are TRBV5-1 and TRBJ2-7; 10 bases agree with TRBD2. After removal of 7 bases from V and 4 bases from J, the junction contained 8 bases not matched to a gene. In germline, CDR1 is SGHRS, CDR2 YFSETQ. CDR3 length: 14 amino acids. The CDR3 sequence is CASSSSGGRYEQYF. CDR3 DNA: TGCGCCAGCTCATCTAGCGGGGGACGTTACGAGCAGTACTTC.

V gene TRBV5-1 combines with J gene TRBJ2-3; D is undetermined. The germline V gene has CDR1 SGHRS and CDR2 YFSETQ. The CDR3 sequence is 14 residues long. Trimming pared 0 bases from V and 2 bases from J, leaving 7 bases between. In nucleotides, the CDR3 is TGCGCCAGCAGCTTGGGGTCAGTCACAGATACGCAGTATTTT. This gives the protein CASSLGSVTDTQYF.

V usage is TRBV4-1 and J usage is TRBJ1-1; TRBD1 agrees at 7 bases. This CDR3 contains 15 residues. The germline gives CDR1 MGHRA, CDR2 YSYEKL. V trimming: 0 bases; J trimming: 3 bases; junction bases outside the gene matches: 4. The CDR3 DNA is TGCGCCAGCAGCCAAGATGAGGGGGCTTACACTGAAGCTTTCTTT. This gives the protein CASSQDEGAYTEAFF.

The CDR3 DNA follows: TGTGCCAGCAGCTCCCAGGCCCACTATGGCTACACCTTC. Protein: CASSSQAHYGYTF. The V call is TRBV5-6, the J call TRBJ1-2; D remains unclear. Germline CDR1 and CDR2: SGHDT and YYEEEE. Deletions cut 3 bases from V and 3 bases from J, with 9 bases between. The CDR3 runs to 13 residues.

The chain employs TRBV7-3 and TRBJ1-6, with a possible D match to TRBD1 (5 bases). Germline values: CDR1 SGHTA, CDR2 FQGTGA. This CDR3 has 16 residues. Trimming took 0 bases from V and 4 from J, leaving 10 bases between them. The CDR3 protein is CASSLTGDSYNSPLHF. In DNA form, the CDR3 reads TGTGCCAGCAGCTTAACGGGCGACAGTTATAATTCACCCCTCCACTTT.

The chain recombines TRBV4-3 with TRBJ2-4; D is unresolved. CDR1 is LGHNA, CDR2 YSLEER, per germline. The CDR3 is 15 residues long. Trimming cost V 1 base and J 0 bases, with 7 bases left between them. CDR3 in amino acids: CASSQGVEAKNIQYF. For the CDR3, the DNA is TGCGCCAGCAGCCAAGGGGTGGAAGCCAAAAACATTCAGTACTTC.

This clone was picked up many times. This sequence joins TRBV21-1 and TRBJ2-2; TRBD2, as called in the table, went unchecked against the DNA. TRBV21-1 is reported as a pseudogene. This CDR3 region has 15 residues. CDR3 bases: TGTGCCAGCAGCAAAGCAAGAGTATACACCGGGGAGCTGTTTTTT. This encodes CASSKARVYTGELFF.

As for this clone: The junction shows a germline mismatch at one end, possibly a read error. The V gene is TRBV7-2, the J gene TRBJ2-7, with 12 bases lining up with TRBD2. Germline loops: CDR1 SGHTA, CDR2 FQGNSA. This CDR3 region has 15 residues. The DNA for the CDR3 is TGTGCCAGCAGCCTAGCGGGAGGGGGGCCCTACGAGCAGTACTTC. Translated, it gives CASSLAGGGPYEQYF.

This chain links TRBV2 with TRBJ1-3; D uncertain. V was shortened by 6 bases and J by 1 base, with 10 bases between the two germline ends. CDR3 length: 14 residues. The V gene's germline CDR1 is SNHLY and CDR2 FYNNEI. In DNA, the CDR3 is TGTGCCAGCAGGACCAGCGGGTCTGGAAACACCATATATTTT. This codes for CASRTSGSGNTIYF. Full variable domain (missing parts from reference TRBV2 and TRBJ1-3): EPEVTQTPSHQVTQMGQEVILRCVPISNHLYFYWYRQILGQKVEFLVSFYNNEISEKSEIFDDQFSVERPDGSNFTLKIRSTKLEDSAMYFCASRTSGSGNTIYFGEGSWLTVV.

The chain has TRBV20-1 and TRBJ1-3; D is uncertain. The V and J ends lost 4 bases and 2 bases respectively, with 3 bases between them. In germline, CDR1 is DFQATT, CDR2 SNEGSKA (reference sequence). This CDR3 is built from 11 residues. The CDR3 here is CSATAGNTIYF. DNA of the CDR3: TGCAGTGCTACCGCTGGAAACACCATATATTTT.

This clone has only one observation. This chain joins TRBV11-1 and TRBJ1-1; D gene uncertain. Germline V gene sequence: CDR1 SGHAT, CDR2 FQDESV (reference sequence). V was clipped by 1 base and J by 1 base, with 10 bases between them. The CDR3 runs to 15 residues. CDR3 region: CASSLGHPWNTEAFF. The CDR3 DNA sequence: TGTGCCAGCAGCTTAGGACACCCGTGGAACACTGAAGCTTTCTTT.

The chain has TRBV27 and TRBJ2-1; D might be TRBD1 (6 bases). Trimming removed 3 bases at V and 8 bases at J, with 23 bases between. The CDR3 covers 17 residues. Germline loops: CDR1 MNHEY, CDR2 SMNVEV (reference sequence). The CDR3 loop is CASSFLGLQGFMDEQFF. The CDR3 DNA reads TGTGCCAGCAGTTTCCTAGGACTCCAGGGGTTTATGGATGAGCAGTTCTTC.

The chain recombines TRBV6-2 or TRBV6-3 with TRBJ1-1; no definite D call. Germline V CDR1 and CDR2: MNHEY, SVGEGT. This CDR3 contains 12 residues. V lost 5 bases and J 5 bases, leaving 9 bases between the germline ends. Written as DNA, the CDR3 is TGTGCCAGCAGTCGGGTACGGACTGAAGCTTTCTTT. Amino acids: CASSRVRTEAFF.